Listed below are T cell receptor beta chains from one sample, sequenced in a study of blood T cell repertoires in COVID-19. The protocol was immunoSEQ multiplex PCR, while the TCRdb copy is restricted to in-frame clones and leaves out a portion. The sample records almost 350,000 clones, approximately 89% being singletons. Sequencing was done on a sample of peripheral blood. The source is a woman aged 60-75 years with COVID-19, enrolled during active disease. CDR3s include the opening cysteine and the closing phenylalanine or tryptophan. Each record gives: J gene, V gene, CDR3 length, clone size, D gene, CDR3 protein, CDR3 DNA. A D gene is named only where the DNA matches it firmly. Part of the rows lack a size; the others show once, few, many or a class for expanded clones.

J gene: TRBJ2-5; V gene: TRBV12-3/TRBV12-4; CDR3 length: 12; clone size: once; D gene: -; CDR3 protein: CASSPPQETQYF; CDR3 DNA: TGTGCCAGCAGCCCCCCTCAAGAGACCCAGTACTTC
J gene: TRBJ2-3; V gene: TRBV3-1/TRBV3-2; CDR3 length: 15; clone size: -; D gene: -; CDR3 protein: CASSQEGLVTDTQYF; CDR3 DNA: TGTGCCAGCAGCCAAGAGGGGCTAGTCACAGATACGCAGTATTTT
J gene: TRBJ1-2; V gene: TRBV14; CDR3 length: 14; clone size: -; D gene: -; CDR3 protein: CASSQDSRGYGYTF; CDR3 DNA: TGTGCCAGCAGCCAAGACTCTCGGGGCTATGGCTACACCTTC
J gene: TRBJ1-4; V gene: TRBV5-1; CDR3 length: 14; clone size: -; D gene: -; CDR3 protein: CASSLRQANEKLFF; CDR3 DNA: TGCGCCAGCAGCTTAAGACAGGCTAATGAAAAACTGTTTTTT
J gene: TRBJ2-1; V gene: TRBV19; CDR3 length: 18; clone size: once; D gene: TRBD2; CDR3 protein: CASRLMTSGGASYNEQFF; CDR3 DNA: TGTGCCAGTAGGTTGATGACTAGCGGGGGGGCCTCCTACAATGAGCAGTTCTTC
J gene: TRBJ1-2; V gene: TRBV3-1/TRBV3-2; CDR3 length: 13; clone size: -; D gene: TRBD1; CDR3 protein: CASSLQGADGYTF; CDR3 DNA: TGTGCCAGCAGCCTACAGGGGGCGGATGGCTACACCTTC
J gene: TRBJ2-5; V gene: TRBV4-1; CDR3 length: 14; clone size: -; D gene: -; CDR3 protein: CASSRETRRETQYF; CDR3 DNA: TGCGCCAGCAGCCGAGAAACTAGAAGAGAGACCCAGTACTTC
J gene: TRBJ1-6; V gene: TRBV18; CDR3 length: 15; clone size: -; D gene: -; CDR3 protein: CASSLAGNLNSPLHF; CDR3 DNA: TGTGCCAGCTCGCTCGCCGGGAACCTTAATTCACCCCTCCACTTT
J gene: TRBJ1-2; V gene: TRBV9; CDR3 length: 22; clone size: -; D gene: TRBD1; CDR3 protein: CASSSLDSTFAIFPGQDYGYTF; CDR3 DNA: TGTGCCAGCAGCTCCCTCGACTCAACATTCGCCATTTTTCCGGGACAGGACTATGGCTACACCTTC
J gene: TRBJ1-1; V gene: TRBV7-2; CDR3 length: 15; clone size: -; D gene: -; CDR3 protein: CASSLEGPRVAEAFF; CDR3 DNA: TGTGCCAGCAGCTTAGAAGGTCCCAGGGTCGCTGAAGCTTTCTTT
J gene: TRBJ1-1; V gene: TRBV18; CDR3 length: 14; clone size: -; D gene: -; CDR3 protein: CASSPIGGGTEAFF; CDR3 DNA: TGTGCCAGCTCACCAATCGGGGGGGGAACTGAAGCTTTCTTT
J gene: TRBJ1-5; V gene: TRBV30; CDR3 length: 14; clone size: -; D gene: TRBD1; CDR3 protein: CAWSATGGYQPQHF; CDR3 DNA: TGTGCCTGGAGCGCAACAGGGGGTTATCAGCCCCAGCATTTT
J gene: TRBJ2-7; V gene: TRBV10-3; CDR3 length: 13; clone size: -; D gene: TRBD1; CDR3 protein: CATRAGTGYEQYF; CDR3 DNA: TGTGCCACTAGAGCCGGGACAGGGTACGAGCAGTACTTC
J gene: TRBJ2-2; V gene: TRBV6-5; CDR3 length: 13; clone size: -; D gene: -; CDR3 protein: CASSSSGTGELFF; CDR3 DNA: TGTGCCAGCAGCTCCTCGGGGACCGGGGAGCTGTTTTTT
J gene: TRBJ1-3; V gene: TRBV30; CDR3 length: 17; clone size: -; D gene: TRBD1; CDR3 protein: CAWSRDRGRFGRNTIYF; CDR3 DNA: TGTGCCTGGAGCCGGGACAGGGGGCGATTTGGGCGAAACACCATATATTTT
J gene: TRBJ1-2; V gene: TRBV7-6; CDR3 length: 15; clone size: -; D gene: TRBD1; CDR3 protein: CASSLGGGSWEGYTF; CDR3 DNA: TGTGCCAGCAGCTTAGGAGGGGGCTCGTGGGAAGGCTACACCTTC
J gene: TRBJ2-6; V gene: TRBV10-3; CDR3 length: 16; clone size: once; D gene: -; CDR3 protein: CAISDPGVVGANVLTF; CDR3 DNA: TGTGCCATCAGTGACCCGGGGGTCGTCGGGGCCAACGTCCTGACTTTC
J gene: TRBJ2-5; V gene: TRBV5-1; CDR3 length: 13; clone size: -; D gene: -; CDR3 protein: CASSLLLRETQYF; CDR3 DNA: TGCGCCAGCAGCTTGTTACTGAGGGAGACCCAGTACTTC
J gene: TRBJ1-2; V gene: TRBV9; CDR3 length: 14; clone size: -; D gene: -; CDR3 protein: CASSGLRGNYGYTF; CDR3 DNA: TGTGCCAGCAGCGGACTCAGGGGTAACTATGGCTACACCTTC
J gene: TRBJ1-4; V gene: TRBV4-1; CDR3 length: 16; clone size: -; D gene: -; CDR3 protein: CASSQGSLGLVEKLFF; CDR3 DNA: TGCGCCAGCAGCCAGGGGAGTTTGGGTCTCGTCGAAAAACTGTTTTTT
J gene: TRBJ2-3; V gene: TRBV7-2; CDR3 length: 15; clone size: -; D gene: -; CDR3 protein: CASSPQSGLTDTQYF; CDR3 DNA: TGTGCCAGCAGCCCACAAAGCGGCCTCACAGATACGCAGTATTTT
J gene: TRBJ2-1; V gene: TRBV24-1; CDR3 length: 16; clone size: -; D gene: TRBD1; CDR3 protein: CATSPPDRGPYNEQFF; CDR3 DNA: TGTGCCACCAGCCCCCCGGACAGGGGGCCCTACAATGAGCAGTTCTTC
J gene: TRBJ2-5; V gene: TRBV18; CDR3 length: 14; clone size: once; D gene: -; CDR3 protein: CASSRTGRQETQYF; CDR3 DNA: TGTGCCAGCTCACGTACAGGACGCCAAGAGACCCAGTACTTC
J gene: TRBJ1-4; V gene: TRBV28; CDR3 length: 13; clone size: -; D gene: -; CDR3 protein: CASTTAINEKLFF; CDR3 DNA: TGTGCCAGCACTACCGCGATCAATGAAAAACTGTTTTTT
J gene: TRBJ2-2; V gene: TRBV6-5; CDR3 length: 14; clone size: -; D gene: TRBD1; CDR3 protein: CAARGQPNTGELFF; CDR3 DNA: TGTGCCGCAAGGGGACAGCCGAACACCGGGGAGCTGTTTTTT
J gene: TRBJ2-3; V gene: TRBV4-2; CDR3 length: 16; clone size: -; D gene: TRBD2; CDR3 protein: CASSPSRGRGTDTQYF; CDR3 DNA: TGTGCCAGCAGCCCCTCCCGGGGGAGGGGCACAGATACGCAGTATTTT
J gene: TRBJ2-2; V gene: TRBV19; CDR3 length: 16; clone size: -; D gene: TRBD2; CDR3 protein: CASSIDSGGNTGELFF; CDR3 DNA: TGTGCCAGTAGTATAGATTCGGGGGGGAACACCGGGGAGCTGTTTTTT
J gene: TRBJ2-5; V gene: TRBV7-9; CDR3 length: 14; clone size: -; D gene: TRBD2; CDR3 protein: CASSWGSGGETQYF; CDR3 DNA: TGTGCCAGCAGCTGGGGGAGCGGGGGAGAGACCCAGTACTTC
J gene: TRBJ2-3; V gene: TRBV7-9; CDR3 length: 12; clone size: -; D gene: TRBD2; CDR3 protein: CAAERGSDTQYF; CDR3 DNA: TGTGCAGCCGAGCGGGGATCAGATACGCAGTATTTT
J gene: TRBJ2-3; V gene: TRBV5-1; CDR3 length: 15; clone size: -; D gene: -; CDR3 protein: CASSPVRGNTDTQYF; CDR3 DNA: TGCGCCAGCAGCCCTGTGAGGGGGAACACAGATACGCAGTATTTT
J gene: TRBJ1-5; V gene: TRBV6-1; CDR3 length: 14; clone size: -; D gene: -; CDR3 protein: CASSEGGGNQPQHF; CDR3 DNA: TGTGCCAGCAGTGAAGGGGGGGGGAATCAGCCCCAGCATTTT
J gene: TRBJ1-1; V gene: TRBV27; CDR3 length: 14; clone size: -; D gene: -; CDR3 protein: CASSAGRLPIEAFF; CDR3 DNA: TGTGCCAGCAGTGCCGGGAGATTACCGATCGAAGCTTTCTTT
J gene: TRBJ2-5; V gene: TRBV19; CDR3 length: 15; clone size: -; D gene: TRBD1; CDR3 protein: CASSIGKGAGETQYF; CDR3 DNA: TGTGCCAGTAGTATCGGAAAGGGGGCAGGGGAGACCCAGTACTTC
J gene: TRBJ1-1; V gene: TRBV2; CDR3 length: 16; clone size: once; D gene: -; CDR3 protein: CASSPGKSVYNTEAFF; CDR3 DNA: TGTGCCAGCAGTCCAGGGAAAAGTGTCTACAACACTGAAGCTTTCTTT
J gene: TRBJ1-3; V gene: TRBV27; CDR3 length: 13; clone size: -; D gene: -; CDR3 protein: CASSLRSGNTIYF; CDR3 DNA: TGTGCCAGCAGTCTCCGCTCTGGAAACACCATATATTTT
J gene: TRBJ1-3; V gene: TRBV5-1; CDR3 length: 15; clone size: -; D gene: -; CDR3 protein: CASSSGGAGGNTIYF; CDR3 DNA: TGCGCCAGCAGCTCCGGAGGGGCAGGTGGAAACACCATATATTTT
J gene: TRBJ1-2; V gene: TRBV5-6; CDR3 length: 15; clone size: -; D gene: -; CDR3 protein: CASSFWHRENYGYTF; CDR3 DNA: TGTGCCAGCAGCTTTTGGCACAGGGAGAACTATGGCTACACCTTC
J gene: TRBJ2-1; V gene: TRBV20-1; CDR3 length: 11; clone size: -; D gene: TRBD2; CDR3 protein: CSARTAGKQFF; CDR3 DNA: TGCAGTGCTAGAACAGCGGGGAAACAGTTCTTC
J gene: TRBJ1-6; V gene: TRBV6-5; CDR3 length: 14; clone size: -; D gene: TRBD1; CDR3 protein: CASYRTGPSSDLHF; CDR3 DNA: TGTGCCAGTTATAGGACAGGTCCTTCCTCGGACCTCCACTTT
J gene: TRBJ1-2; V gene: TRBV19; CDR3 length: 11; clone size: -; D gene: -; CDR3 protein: CASSIEEGYTF; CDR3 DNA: TGTGCCAGTAGTATTGAGGAGGGCTACACCTTC
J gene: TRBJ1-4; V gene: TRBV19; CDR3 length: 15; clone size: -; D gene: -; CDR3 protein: CASSLLTASNEKLFF; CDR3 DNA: TGTGCCAGTAGTCTACTGACAGCGTCGAATGAAAAACTGTTTTTT
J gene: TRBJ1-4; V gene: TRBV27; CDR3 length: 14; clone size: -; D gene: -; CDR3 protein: CASSGGLYNEKLFF; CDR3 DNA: TGTGCCAGCAGCGGGGGACTGTATAATGAAAAACTGTTTTTT
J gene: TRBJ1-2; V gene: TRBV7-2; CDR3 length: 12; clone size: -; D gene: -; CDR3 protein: CASWTRNYGYTF; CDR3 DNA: TGTGCCAGCTGGACTAGGAACTATGGCTACACCTTC
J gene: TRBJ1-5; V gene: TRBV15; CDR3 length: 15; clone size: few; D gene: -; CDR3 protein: CATSRDLTGIQPQHF; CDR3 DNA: TGTGCCACCAGCAGAGATTTGACAGGCATACAGCCCCAGCATTTT
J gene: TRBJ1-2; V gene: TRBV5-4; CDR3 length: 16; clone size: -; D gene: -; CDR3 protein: CASSLAREVVNYGYTF; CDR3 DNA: TGTGCCAGCAGCTTGGCCCGCGAGGTCGTAAACTATGGCTACACCTTC
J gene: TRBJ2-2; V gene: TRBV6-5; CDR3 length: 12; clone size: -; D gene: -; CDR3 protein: CASTSRDGELFF; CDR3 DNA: TGTGCCAGCACCTCGAGGGACGGGGAGCTGTTTTTT
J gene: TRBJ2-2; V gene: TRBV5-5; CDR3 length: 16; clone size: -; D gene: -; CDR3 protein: CASSRGGGPNTGELFF; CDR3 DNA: TGTGCCAGCAGCCGGGGTGGAGGACCCAACACCGGGGAGCTGTTTTTT
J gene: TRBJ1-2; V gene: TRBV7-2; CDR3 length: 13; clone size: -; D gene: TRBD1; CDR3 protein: CASSPGQFYGYTF; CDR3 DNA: TGTGCCAGCAGCCCGGGACAGTTTTATGGCTACACCTTC
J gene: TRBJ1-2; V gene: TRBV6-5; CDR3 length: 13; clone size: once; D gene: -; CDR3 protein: CASSYGQRYGYTF; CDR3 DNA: TGTGCCAGCAGTTACGGACAACGCTATGGCTACACCTTC
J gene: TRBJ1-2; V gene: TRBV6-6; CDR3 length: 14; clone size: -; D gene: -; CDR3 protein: CASSYVEGAEGYTF; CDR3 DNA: TGTGCCAGCAGTTACGTGGAGGGCGCGGAGGGCTACACCTTC
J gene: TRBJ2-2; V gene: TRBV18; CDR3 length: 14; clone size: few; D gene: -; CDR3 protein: CASSPSHSTGELFF; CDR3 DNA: TGTGCCAGCTCACCATCTCACAGCACCGGGGAGCTGTTTTTT
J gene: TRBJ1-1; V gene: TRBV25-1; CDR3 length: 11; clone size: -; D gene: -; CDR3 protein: CASVRGTEAFF; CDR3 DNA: TGTGCCAGCGTTCGGGGGACTGAAGCTTTCTTT
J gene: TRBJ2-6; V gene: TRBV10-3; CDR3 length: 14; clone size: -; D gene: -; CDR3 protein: CAISVSEGANVLTF; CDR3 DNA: TGTGCCATCAGCGTCTCGGAGGGGGCCAACGTCCTGACTTTC
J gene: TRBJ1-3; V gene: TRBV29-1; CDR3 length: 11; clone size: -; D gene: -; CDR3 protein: CSAISGNTIYF; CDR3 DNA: TGCAGCGCCATCTCTGGAAACACCATATATTTT
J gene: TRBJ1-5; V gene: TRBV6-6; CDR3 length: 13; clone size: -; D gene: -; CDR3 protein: CASRSDGGQPQHF; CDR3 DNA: TGTGCCAGCAGGTCGGACGGGGGTCAGCCCCAGCATTTT